What follows are 19 T cell receptor beta chains derived from one specimen sequenced in a study of cytomegalovirus exposure and HLA in healthy donors. Researchers ran the PCR with 60 Vbeta and 13 Jbeta primers. Only in-frame clones appear in the TCRdb table, and some are missing; sequencing was by immunoSEQ multiplex PCR. Of some 190,000 clones listed, approximately 86% are singletons. Sequencing was done on a sample of PBMCs. All receptors come from a woman between 18 and 29 years old in good health and CMV-seronegative.

The chain uses TRBV6-1 and TRBJ1-3, with a possible D match to TRBD1 (5 bases). The length of the CDR3 is 14 residues. Germline V gene sequence: CDR1 MNHNS, CDR2 SASEGT. The V end was cut by 5 bases, the J end by 3 bases, with 11 bases between. As DNA, the CDR3 is TGTGCCAGCAGTTCCAGGGAAGTTGGAAACACCATATATTTT. Its translation: CASSSREVGNTIYF.

The chain recombines TRBV7-8 with TRBJ2-1; weak D call: TRBD2 (6 bases). Germline V CDR1 and CDR2: SGHVS, FQNEAQ. CDR3 length: 13 amino acids. Trimming cost V 8 bases and J 0 bases, with 8 bases left between them. CDR3: CASRGISYNEQFF. CDR3 nucleotide sequence: TGTGCCAGCCGGGGGATCTCCTACAATGAGCAGTTCTTC.

The genes are TRBV20-1 and TRBJ2-7; no clear D. Germline assignment: CDR1 DFQATT and CDR2 SNEGSKA (reference sequence). This CDR3 has 11 amino acids. The germline V and J ends were trimmed by 3 bases and 4 bases, with 7 bases remaining between them. In DNA form, the CDR3 reads TGCAGTGCTAGTACGGTGTACGAGCAGTACTTC. It is translated as CSASTVYEQYF.

The V gene is TRBV7-9, the J gene TRBJ1-2; the D gene is possibly TRBD1 (6 bases). The CDR3 totals 14 residues. Deletions cut 1 base from V and 2 bases from J, with 8 bases between. The germline gives CDR1 SEHNR, CDR2 FQNEAQ (reference sequence). CDR3 nucleotides: TGTGCCAGCAGCTTAGGTACAGGGAACTATGGCTACACCTTC. As protein: CASSLGTGNYGYTF.

The chain has TRBV27 and TRBJ1-1; D uncertain. Trimming cost V 3 bases and J 3 bases, with 11 bases left between them. The CDR3 spans 14 residues. The germline V gene encodes CDR1 MNHEY and CDR2 SMNVEV (reference sequence). CDR3 sequence reads: CASSLRVRDTEAFF. The CDR3 coding sequence is TGTGCCAGCAGTTTGAGGGTGCGGGACACTGAAGCTTTCTTT.

The genes are TRBV10-3 and TRBJ2-1; a weak D match, TRBD2 (5 bases). Germline V gene lookup returns CDR1 ENHRY and CDR2 SYGVKD. Deletions cut 8 bases from V and 2 bases from J, with 16 bases between. The CDR3 is 15 residues long. The CDR3 region is CAIGSGIRTYNEQFF. CDR3 bases: TGTGCCATCGGATCGGGGATCCGGACCTACAATGAGCAGTTCTTC.

The chain carries TRBV19 and TRBJ1-2; possible D gene TRBD1, 6 bases. CDR3 length: 15 amino acids. With 5 bases removed from V and 0 bases from J, the gap between germline ends came to 13 bases. The V gene's germline CDR1 is LNHDA and CDR2 SQIVND (reference sequence). The CDR3: CASSSPDSSNYGYTF. The CDR3 region has the DNA TGTGCCAGTAGTTCACCGGACAGCTCTAACTATGGCTACACCTTC. The full variable domain, in which reference TRBV19 and TRBJ1-2 provide the parts outside the CDR3, is DGGITQSPKYLFRKEGQNVTLSCEQNLNHDAMYWYRQDPGQGLRLIYYSQIVNDFQKGDIAEGYSVSREKKESFPLTVTSAQKNPTAFYLCASSSPDSSNYGYTFGSGTRLTVV.

The rearrangement links TRBV2 to TRBJ2-1; maybe TRBD2 (6 bases). The germline V gene has CDR1 SNHLY and CDR2 FYNNEI. CDR3 size: 15 residues. Trimming pared 8 bases from V and 4 bases from J, leaving 18 bases between. DNA of the CDR3: TGTGCCAGCGGCGGGGCGCCCCCCCTTTACAATGAGCAGTTCTTC. This translates into CASGGAPPLYNEQFF.

This clone was observed once. V and J are TRBV7-6 and TRBJ2-7, with 11 positions matching TRBD1. CDR3 length equals 15 residues. With 1 base clipped from V and 5 bases from J, the junction kept 4 bases outside the gene matches. CDR1 is SGHVS, CDR2 FNYEAQ, per germline. The CDR3 DNA follows: TGTGCCAGCAGCTTAGATTGGACAGGGGGCGACGAGCAGTACTTC. Protein sequence: CASSLDWTGGDEQYF.

In its sample, this clone was seen once. This sequence joins TRBV30 and TRBJ2-5; D call uncertain. The J call is doubtful: the DNA matches TRBJ2-7 better. Germline V gene data show CDR1 as GTSNPN and CDR2 as SVGIG (reference sequence). The CDR3 has 12 residues. CDR3 nucleotide sequence: TGTGCCTGGAGTGCCCGGTTCTACGAGCAGTACTTC. Its protein is CAWSARFYEQYF.

The chain is built from TRBV4-2 and TRBJ2-2; 13 bases fit TRBD2. CDR3 length equals 17 residues. The V gene end was trimmed by 4 bases and the J gene end by 7 bases; junction bases not matched to a gene: 9. In germline, CDR1 is LGHNA, CDR2 YNFKEQ. CDR3 protein: CASSLRTSGSPNGELFF. The CDR3 DNA reads TGTGCCAGCAGCCTTCGGACTAGCGGGAGTCCGAACGGGGAGCTGTTTTTT.

The genes are TRBV19 and TRBJ1-1; 11 bases are a match to TRBD1. V lost 5 bases, J lost 5 bases, and 10 bases stayed unmatched. This CDR3 is 16 amino acids long. Germline CDR1 and CDR2: LNHDA and SQIVND (reference sequence). This chain's CDR3 is CASSDRDRGGKTEAFF. For the CDR3, the DNA is TGTGCCAGTAGTGACCGGGACAGGGGGGGGAAGACTGAAGCTTTCTTT.

This chain links TRBV6-5 with TRBJ1-5; the match to TRBD1 covers 9 bases. There are 13 residues in the CDR3. CDR1 and CDR2 from the germline V gene are MNHEY and SVGAGI. The V gene end was trimmed by 8 bases and the J gene end by 6 bases; junction bases not matched to a gene: 5. Written as DNA, the CDR3 is TGTGCCAGCGGTACAGGGGGCATTCAGCCCCAGCATTTT. As protein: CASGTGGIQPQHF.

This rearrangement joins TRBV10-3 to TRBJ2-1; D might be TRBD1 (7 bases). V gave up 3 bases and J gave up 9 bases, with 12 bases separating them. This CDR3 has 13 residues. Germline V CDR1 and CDR2: ENHRY, SYGVKD. The CDR3 loop is CAISDRGEFEQFF. DNA of the CDR3: TGTGCCATCAGTGACAGGGGGGAGTTTGAGCAGTTCTTC.

This clone has a single count. The rearrangement links TRBV7-9 to TRBJ1-3; the D gene is possibly TRBD1 (6 bases). With 5 bases removed from V and 4 bases from J, the gap between germline ends came to 15 bases. Germline lookup yields CDR1 SEHNR and CDR2 FQNEAQ (reference sequence). The CDR3 length is 15 residues. The CDR3 protein is CASSPPGGPGNTIYF. In DNA, the CDR3 is TGTGCCAGCAGCCCACCGGGGGGCCCGGGAAACACCATATATTTT.

This chain uses TRBV30 with TRBJ1-1; 8 bases are shared with TRBD1. This CDR3 spans 13 amino acids. The germline V gene encodes CDR1 GTSNPN and CDR2 SVGIG (reference sequence). V shed 0 bases, J shed 7 bases, and the junction held 4 bases outside the gene matches. The CDR3 DNA reads as TGTGCCTGGAGTGTACGACAGGGGTATGAAGCTTTCTTT. This gives the protein CAWSVRQGYEAFF.

This chain uses TRBV28 with TRBJ2-7, with a possible D match to TRBD2 (5 bases). The germline gives CDR1 MDHEN, CDR2 SYDVKM. The CDR3 sequence is 16 residues long. Trimming cost V 5 bases and J 7 bases, with 24 bases left between them. The DNA for the CDR3 is TGTGCCAGCAGTCCCTCCAGCGGTTACCTTCATAGGGAGCAGTACTTC. The encoded protein is CASSPSSGYLHREQYF.

This chain joins TRBV19 and TRBJ2-2, with a tentative D call TRBD2 (6 bases). V was cut by 5 bases and J by 7 bases, with 17 bases left in between. Germline values: CDR1 LNHDA, CDR2 SQIVND (reference sequence). This CDR3 spans 15 amino acids. CDR3 amino acids: CASSPPGLHFGELFF. In DNA, the CDR3 is TGTGCCAGTAGTCCTCCGGGACTGCACTTCGGGGAGCTGTTTTTT.

The chain recombines TRBV5-6 with TRBJ2-1; 9 nucleotides align to TRBD2. In germline, CDR1 is SGHDT, CDR2 YYEEEE. Unmatched junction bases numbered 2, after V lost 1 base and J lost 3 bases. The CDR3 spans 15 residues. The CDR3 spells CASSLIAGVYNEQFF. DNA for the CDR3: TGTGCCAGCAGCTTGATAGCGGGGGTCTACAATGAGCAGTTCTTC.